What follows are 30 T cell receptor beta chains derived from one specimen sequenced in a study of glioma-infiltrating T cells. TCR alpha and beta CDR3 regions were amplified from RNA using iRepertoire nested multiplex PCR. TCRdb called the multiplex PCR reads again in MiXCR, with one record for every CDR3 protein. The top ten hold 35% to 45% of the sample, which has about 93,000 distinct CDR3 sequences, about 40% seen once. Material for sequencing was glioma tissue, nonneoplastic brain tissue, or PBMCs (not recorded which). The receptor source for this set is a human donor with low-grade glioma or glioblastoma, undergoing nonglioma brain surgery, or in good health (not recorded which).

In the case of this clonotype: Possible read error: a much larger clone is one base away. The rearrangement links TRBV14 to TRBJ2-4; D ambiguous. Germline-derived CDR1 and CDR2 are SGHDN and FVKESK. Trimming stripped 0 bases from V and 3 bases from J, with 15 bases between. The length of the CDR3 is 17 residues. The CDR3 DNA is TGTGCCAGCAGCCAAGATTGGCAGGTTCTAGTCAAAAACATTCAGTACTTC. This codes for CASSQDWQVLVKNIQYF.

This clonotype occurred many times. The V and J genes are TRBV2 and TRBJ2-3, with D possibly matching TRBD2 (6 bases). The ends were cut back, 6 bases at V and 0 bases at J, with 10 bases in the middle. Germline assignment: CDR1 SNHLY and CDR2 FYNNEI. The CDR3 consists of 14 residues. The CDR3 protein is CASRTGTSTDTQYF. CDR3 nucleotide sequence: TGTGCCAGCAGAACCGGGACTAGCACAGATACGCAGTATTTT.

This clonotype was counted ten times or more. This sequence joins TRBV15 and TRBJ2-3, with no clear D. Trimming pared 6 bases from V and 9 bases from J, leaving 10 bases between. The CDR3 is 11 amino acids. Looked up from germline, CDR1 is LNHNV and CDR2 is YYDKDF (reference sequence). The CDR3 region is CATSAGRTQYF. In DNA, the CDR3 is TGTGCCACCAGTGCCGGCCGGACGCAGTATTTT.

This clonotype was recorded at least ten times. The V call is TRBV2, the J call TRBJ1-5, with D unresolved. Trimming removed 6 bases at V and 0 bases at J, with 15 bases between. CDR1 and CDR2 from the germline V gene are SNHLY and FYNNEI. The CDR3 consists of 16 residues. The CDR3 here is CASSLLGQDSNQPQHF. Written as DNA, the CDR3 is TGTGCCAGCAGCCTTTTAGGGCAGGATAGCAATCAGCCCCAGCATTTT.

This clonotype was counted a few times. The chain uses TRBV6-2 or TRBV6-3 and TRBJ2-7; 9 nucleotides agree with TRBD1. Germline V gene data show CDR1 as MNHEY and CDR2 as SVGEGT. The CDR3 sequence is 14 residues long. Losses at the gene ends were 5 bases for V and 5 bases for J; bases not matched to a gene: 7. The CDR3 bases are TGTGCCAGCAGTAACCCGGGACAGGGCCACGAGCAGTACTTC. Translating it yields CASSNPGQGHEQYF.

This clonotype was seen a few times. V is TRBV9 and J is TRBJ2-5, with D possibly being TRBD1 (5 bases). Trimming shortened V by 4 bases and J by 5 bases, and 12 bases separated the two germline ends. This CDR3 region has 13 residues. CDR1 and CDR2 (germline): SGDLS, YYNGEE. The CDR3 loop reads CASSLGRVETQYF. The CDR3 DNA reads TGTGCCAGCAGCTTAGGCAGGGTGGAGACCCAGTACTTC.

This clonotype was seen repeatedly, ten times or more. This chain connects TRBV2 to TRBJ1-1; D not certain. The CDR3 is 12 amino acids. Germline V lookup: CDR1 SNHLY, CDR2 FYNNEI. V was shortened by 11 bases and J by 5 bases, with 15 bases between the two germline ends. DNA of the CDR3: TGTGCCCTTAATCCGGGCCGGACTGAAGCTTTCTTT. Protein: CALNPGRTEAFF. Full variable domain (remainder filled in from reference TRBV2 and TRBJ1-1): EPEVTQTPSHQVTQMGQEVILRCVPISNHLYFYWYRQILGQKVEFLVSFYNNEISEKSEIFDDQFSVERPDGSNFTLKIRSTKLEDSAMYFCALNPGRTEAFFGQGTRLTVV.

This clonotype was seen at least ten times. The V and J genes are TRBV15 and TRBJ2-1, with 10 bases identical to TRBD2. The CDR3 runs 19 residues. With V trimmed by 1 base and J by 0 bases, 9 bases remained unmatched. Per germline, CDR1 LNHNV and CDR2 YYDKDF (reference sequence). CDR3 residues: CATSRVASGSQSSYNEQFF. The CDR3 DNA reads TGTGCCACCAGCAGAGTTGCTAGCGGGAGCCAAAGCTCCTACAATGAGCAGTTCTTC.

This clonotype appeared many times. This chain connects TRBV19 to TRBJ2-4, with 7 bases identical to TRBD1. The V gene end was trimmed by 5 bases and the J gene end by 9 bases; junction bases not matched to a gene: 10. Germline lookup yields CDR1 LNHDA and CDR2 SQIVND (reference sequence). The CDR3 length is 14 residues. The CDR3 region has the DNA TGTGCCAGTAGTCCCCAGGGGGTCCTGGGCATTCAGTACTTC. Its translation is CASSPQGVLGIQYF.

In regard to this clonotype: A much larger clone is a single base away; this may be a read error. This chain links TRBV12-3 or TRBV12-4 with TRBJ2-1, with D uncertain. This CDR3 comprises 13 residues. Deletions cut 1 base from V and 10 bases from J, with 11 bases between. Here the CDR3 reads CASSLEQLYEQFF. For the CDR3, the DNA is TGTGCCAGCAGTTTAGAACAGCTTTACGAGCAGTTCTTC.

This clonotype has ten or more counts. V is TRBV11-3 and J is TRBJ2-5, with D perhaps TRBD2 (6 bases). Trimming left V 1 base short and J 5 bases short, with 11 bases between. There are 14 residues in the CDR3. CDR1 and CDR2 (germline): SGHNT, YENEEA. The CDR3 loop reads CASSLVSRGETQYF. CDR3 sequence (DNA): TGTGCCAGCAGCTTAGTGTCGCGGGGCGAGACCCAGTACTTC.

This clonotype was observed at least ten times. The genes are TRBV6-1 and TRBJ1-2; D is undetermined. V lost 6 bases to trimming and J lost 0 bases, with 8 bases between them. The CDR3 has 13 residues. Germline CDR1 reads MNHNS; CDR2 reads SASEGT. The chain's CDR3 is CASRATTNYGYTF. The CDR3 DNA reads TGTGCCAGCAGAGCCACTACTAACTATGGCTACACCTTC.

In this sample, this clonotype turned up many times. The junction departs from the called germline gene at one end, perhaps through a read error. The chain links TRBV11-2 to TRBJ1-1; tentatively, D is TRBD1 (6 bases). There are 13 residues in the CDR3. The germline V gene encodes CDR1 SGHAT and CDR2 FQNNGV. CDR3 in DNA: TGTGCCAGCAACTTAGCTCAGGGACACGAAGCTTTCTTT. Protein: CASNLAQGHEAFF.

In its sample, this clonotype was seen many times. This chain joins TRBV7-9 and TRBJ2-1; TRBD2 agrees at 11 bases. Germline trimming cut 1 base from V and 8 bases from J; bases unmatched to any gene: 10. Germline V gives CDR1 SEHNR, CDR2 FQNEAQ (reference sequence). The CDR3 extends over 17 amino acids. CDR3 sequence: CASSLGVTSGSLYEQFF. DNA for the CDR3: TGTGCCAGCAGCTTAGGGGTTACTAGCGGGAGTCTATATGAGCAGTTCTTC.

This clonotype has ten or more counts. The rearrangement links TRBV18 to TRBJ1-6; D remains unclear. Germline CDR1 and CDR2: KGHSH and LQKENI. V lost 3 bases to trimming and J lost 6 bases, with 6 bases between them. The CDR3 consists of 13 residues. In DNA, the CDR3 is TGTGCCAGCTCACCCGGATCTAATTCACCCCTCCACTTT. Translating gives CASSPGSNSPLHF.

This clonotype has at least ten counts. The J gene is TRBJ1-1, the V gene TRBV6-6, with 7 nucleotides matching TRBD1. Germline lookup yields CDR1 MNHNY and CDR2 SVGAGI (reference sequence). V lost 2 bases to trimming and J lost 2 bases; unmatched junction nucleotides: 8. The CDR3 consists of 16 residues. In nucleotides, the CDR3 is TGTGCCAGCAGTTACCAAGCCAGGGGGGGCAACACTGAAGCTTTCTTT. It codes for CASSYQARGGNTEAFF.

Details on this clonotype: With a much larger clone just one base away, this may be a read error. The chain couples TRBV5-1 to TRBJ2-1; 7 positions agree with TRBD1. Losses at the gene ends were 4 bases for V and 10 bases for J; bases not matched to a gene: 5. Germline loops: CDR1 SGHRS, CDR2 YFSETQ. There are 12 residues in the CDR3. The CDR3 here is CASSGQDDEQFF. The DNA of the CDR3 is TGCGCCAGCAGCGGACAGGACGACGAGCAGTTCTTC.

The chain joins TRBV6-2 or TRBV6-3 to TRBJ2-5, with TRBD1 matching 7 bases. This CDR3 is 14 amino acids long. Germline loops: CDR1 MNHEY, CDR2 SVGEGT. Germline trimming cut 2 bases from V and 1 base from J; bases unmatched to any gene: 1. CDR3 in amino acids: CASSYRGPQETQYF. The DNA of the CDR3 is TGTGCCAGCAGTTACAGGGGGCCCCAAGAGACCCAGTACTTC.

For this clonotype: This clone may be a read error of a much larger clone one base away. The chain links TRBV11-2 to TRBJ1-1; 9 bases line up with TRBD1. Germline loops: CDR1 SGHAT, CDR2 FQNNGV. This CDR3 comprises 14 residues. The CDR3 DNA sequence: TGTGCCAGCAGCTTTCGGACAGGGGACACTGAAGCTTACTTT. Translating it yields CASSFRTGDTEAYF.

The chain recombines TRBV5-6 with TRBJ2-2; 12 bases line up with TRBD2. Germline V gene data show CDR1 as SGHDT and CDR2 as YYEEEE. V shed 3 bases, J shed 4 bases, and the junction held 13 bases outside the gene matches. This CDR3 is built from 19 residues. In DNA form, the CDR3 reads TGTGCCAGCAGCTCCGACGGGCTACTAGCGGGGGGACCCACCGGGGAGCTGTTTTTT. Encoded protein: CASSSDGLLAGGPTGELFF. Combining the CDR3 with reference TRBV5-6 and TRBJ2-2 gives the whole variable domain DAGVTQSPTHLIKTRGQQVTLRCSPKSGHDTVSWYQQALGQGPQFIFQYYEEEERQRGNFPDRFSGHQFPNYSSELNVNALLLGDSALYLCASSSDGLLAGGPTGELFFGEGSRLTVL.

In its sample, this clonotype was seen many times. The V call is TRBV7-2, the J call TRBJ2-2; D possibly uses TRBD1 or TRBD2 (5 bases each). Deletions cut 5 bases from V and 6 bases from J, with 10 bases between. The length of the CDR3 is 13 residues. Germline CDR1 SGHTA, CDR2 FQGNSA. This chain's CDR3 is CASSIRDAGELFF. DNA of the CDR3: TGTGCCAGCAGCATTCGGGACGCCGGGGAGCTGTTTTTT.

This clonotype has a count of ten or more. The chain employs TRBV27 and TRBJ2-1; TRBD2 agrees at 8 bases. V lost 1 base to trimming and J lost 0 bases; unmatched junction nucleotides: 5. From germline, CDR1 is MNHEY and CDR2 SMNVEV (reference sequence). The CDR3 has 17 residues. The CDR3 is CASSLLLADSSYNEQFF. For the CDR3, the DNA is TGTGCCAGCAGTTTATTACTAGCGGATAGCTCCTACAATGAGCAGTTCTTC.

As concerns this clonotype: The conserved phenylalanine or tryptophan is not found at the CDR3 terminus, so this likely reflects a read error. No DNA is shown, since the ends of the CDR3 on it are uncertain; the CDR3 is the one TCRdb lists. This chain connects TRBV4-1 to TRBJ2-1; the D call of TRBD2 is as the table states it, not checked on the DNA. The CDR3 contains 14 residues when both ends are counted. Germline CDR1 and CDR2: MGHRA and YSYEKL. This chain's CDR3 is CASSQEGGYNEHPP.

This clonotype was counted many times. The rearrangement joins TRBV20-1 to TRBJ1-4; 8 nucleotides line up with TRBD1. Germline CDR1 is DFQATT and CDR2 is SNEGSKA (reference sequence). CDR3 length equals 14 residues. The V segment lost 0 bases and the J segment 9 bases; nucleotides outside the gene matches: 6. DNA of the CDR3: TGCAGTGCTAGAGATATCCAGGGGGCGCAAAAACTGTTTTTT. Amino acids: CSARDIQGAQKLFF.

To note about this clonotype: Its ends do not fully match the called genes, so a read error is possible. The chain employs TRBV6-1 and TRBJ2-1; D perhaps matches TRBD2 (6 bases). The CDR3 contains 18 residues. CDR1 and CDR2 from the germline V gene are MNHNS and SASEGT. The CDR3 sequence is CASSGQWRSAGRYNEQLF. In DNA, the CDR3 is TGTGCCAGCAGTGGACAGTGGCGTAGCGCGGGGCGATACAATGAGCAGCTCTTC.

This clonotype was detected many times. The chain joins TRBV27 to TRBJ2-1, with D tentatively TRBD1 (6 bases). CDR3 length: 16 amino acids. Germline CDR1 is MNHEY and CDR2 is SMNVEV (reference sequence). Trimming left V 5 bases short and J 4 bases short, with 18 bases between. CDR3 DNA sequence: TGTGCCAGCAGTCAAAGAGGGTGGGACAAGTACAATGAGCAGTTCTTC. The encoded protein is CASSQRGWDKYNEQFF.

This clonotype was recorded at least ten times. The chain links TRBV7-9 to TRBJ2-7; no definite D call. Trimming cost V 3 bases and J 5 bases, with 5 bases left between them. Germline CDR1 SEHNR, CDR2 FQNEAQ (reference sequence). The CDR3 is made up of 11 amino acids. The CDR3 nucleotides read TGTGCCAGCAGCTTCGGGCACGAGCAGTACTTC. Translated: CASSFGHEQYF.

This clonotype was seen at least ten times. V is TRBV28 and J is TRBJ2-3, with D unclear. The V end lost 6 bases, the J end lost 2 bases, and 18 bases lay between the germline ends. CDR1 MDHEN and CDR2 SYDVKM come from the germline V gene. This CDR3 region has 16 residues. The DNA of the CDR3 is TGTGCCAGCAGACCGTATGTAGGACCGAACACAGATACGCAGTATTTT. Protein: CASRPYVGPNTDTQYF.

Comment on this clonotype: It is likely a read error, because the conserved phenylalanine at the end of the CDR3 is missing. The DNA is left out, because the CDR3 cannot be placed on it with certainty; the CDR3 is given as TCRdb lists it. V usage is TRBV19 and J usage is TRBJ1-5. Both ends counted, the CDR3 spans 14 residues. CDR1 and CDR2 (germline): LNHDA, SQIVND (reference sequence). The CDR3 spells CASSIVRGNQPEHL.

This clonotype was seen at least ten times. The V gene is TRBV7-2, the J gene TRBJ1-4; no clear D gene. V gave up 5 bases and J gave up 5 bases, with 21 bases separating them. Germline assignment: CDR1 SGHTA and CDR2 FQGNSA. The CDR3 sequence is 17 residues long. The CDR3 region is CASSLVRGFLPNEKLFF. The CDR3, as DNA: TGTGCCAGCAGCCTAGTACGGGGTTTCCTTCCGAATGAAAAACTGTTTTTT.